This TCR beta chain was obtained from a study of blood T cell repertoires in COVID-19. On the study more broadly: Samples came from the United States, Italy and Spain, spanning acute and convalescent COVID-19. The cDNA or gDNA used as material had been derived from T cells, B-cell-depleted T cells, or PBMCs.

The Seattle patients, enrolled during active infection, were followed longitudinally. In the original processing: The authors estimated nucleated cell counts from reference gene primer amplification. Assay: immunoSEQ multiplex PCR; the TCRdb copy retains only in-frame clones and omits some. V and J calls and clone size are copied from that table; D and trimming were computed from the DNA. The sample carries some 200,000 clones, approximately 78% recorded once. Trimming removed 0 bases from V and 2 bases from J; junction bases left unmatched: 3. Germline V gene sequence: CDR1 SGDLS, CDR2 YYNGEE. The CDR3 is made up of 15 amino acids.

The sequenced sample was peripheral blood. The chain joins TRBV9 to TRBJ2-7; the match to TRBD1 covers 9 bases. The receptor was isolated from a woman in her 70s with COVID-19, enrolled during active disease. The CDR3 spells CASSVETGGPYEQYF. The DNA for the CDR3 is TGTGCCAGCAGCGTAGAGACAGGGGGACCCTACGAGCAGTACTTC.